At least ten counts were recorded for the clone carrying this T cell receptor (beta chain). The record originates from a study of immune characterization of retroperitoneal liposarcoma. V lost 4 bases and J lost 2, with 4 bases in between. Germline V gives CDR1 MNHNS, CDR2 SASEGT. This CDR3 has 12 amino acids. One entry per CDR3 protein results from TCRdb running MiXCR on the PCR reads. The top ten hold roughly 40% of the sample, which has several thousand distinct CDR3 sequences, about 27% seen once. V is TRBV6-1 and J is TRBJ2-3, with D hard to call. Source material: blood. This TCR was recovered from a male donor with retroperitoneal liposarcoma. DNA for the CDR3: TGTGCCAGCAGTGCAACCACAGATACGCAGTATTTT. It encodes CASSATTDTQYF.